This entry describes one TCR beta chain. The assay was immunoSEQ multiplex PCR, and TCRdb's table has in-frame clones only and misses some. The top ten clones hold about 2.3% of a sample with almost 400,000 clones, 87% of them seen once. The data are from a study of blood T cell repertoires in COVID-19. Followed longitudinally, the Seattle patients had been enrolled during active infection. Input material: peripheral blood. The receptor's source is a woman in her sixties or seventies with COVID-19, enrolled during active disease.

The CDR3 region is CASSPGTGLGYTF. CDR3 DNA: TGTGCCAGCAGCCCGGGGACAGGGCTTGGCTACACCTTC. V usage is TRBV3-1 (or the pseudogene TRBV3-2) and J usage is TRBJ1-2; 9 bases align to TRBD1. V was pared by 4 bases and J by 7 bases, with 4 bases of the junction left unmatched. Germline V lookup: CDR1 LGHDT, CDR2 YNNKEL (reference sequence). The length of the CDR3 is 13 residues.